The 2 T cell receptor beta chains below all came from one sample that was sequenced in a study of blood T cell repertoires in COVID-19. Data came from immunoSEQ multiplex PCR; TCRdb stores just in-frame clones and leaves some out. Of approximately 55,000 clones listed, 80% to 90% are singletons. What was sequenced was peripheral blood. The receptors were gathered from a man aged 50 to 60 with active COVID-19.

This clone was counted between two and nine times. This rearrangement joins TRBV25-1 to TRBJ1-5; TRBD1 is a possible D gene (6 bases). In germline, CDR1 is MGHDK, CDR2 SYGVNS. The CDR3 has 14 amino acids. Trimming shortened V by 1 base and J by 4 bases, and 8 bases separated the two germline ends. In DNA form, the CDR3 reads TGTGCCAGCAGTGAATTGAGGGGGAATCAGCCCCAGCATTTT. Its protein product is CASSELRGNQPQHF.

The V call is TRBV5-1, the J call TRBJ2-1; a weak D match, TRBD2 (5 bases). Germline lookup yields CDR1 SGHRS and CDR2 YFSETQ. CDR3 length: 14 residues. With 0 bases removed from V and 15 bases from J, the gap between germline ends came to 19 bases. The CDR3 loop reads CASSLGLRDSYPFF. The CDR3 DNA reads TGCGCCAGCAGCTTGGGTCTTCGGGATAGTTATCCGTTCTTC.